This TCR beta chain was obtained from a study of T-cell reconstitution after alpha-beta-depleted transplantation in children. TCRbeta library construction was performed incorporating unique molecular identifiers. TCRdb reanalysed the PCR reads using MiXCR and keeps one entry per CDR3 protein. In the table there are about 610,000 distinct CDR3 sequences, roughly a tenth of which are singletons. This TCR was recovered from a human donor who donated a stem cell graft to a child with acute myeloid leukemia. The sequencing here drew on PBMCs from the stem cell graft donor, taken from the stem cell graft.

CDR3 DNA: TGTGCCGCCAGTTATTCGGACAGGGTTAATGAAAAACTGTTTTTT. Protein sequence: CAASYSDRVNEKLFF. This chain joins TRBV6-9 and TRBJ1-4, with 8 bases aligning to TRBD1. The CDR3 totals 15 residues. The V segment lost 11 bases and the J segment 4 bases; nucleotides outside the gene matches: 12. Per the germline V gene, CDR1 is MNHGY and CDR2 is SVAAGI.